Listed here is a single T cell receptor beta chain. The CDR3 has 18 amino acids. Trimming took off 0 bases at V and 0 bases at J, with 17 bases between the two ends. The germline gives CDR1 SGDLS, CDR2 YYNGEE. The source of the sample is a study of T cells in localized non-small cell lung cancer. Repertoires were generated with immunoSEQ multiplex PCR, while TCRdb's copy carries only in-frame clones and drops some. The table records 15,000 to 25,000 clones, 89% of them present only once. Sequencing was performed on peripheral blood, taken before any cancer treatment. The source of this sequence is a man between 40 and 70 years old with stage I lung adenocarcinoma. The chain is built from TRBV9 and TRBJ2-3, with TRBD2 as a possible D gene (6 bases). CDR3: CASSVVPGGSLSTDTQYF. In DNA form, the CDR3 reads TGTGCCAGCAGCGTAGTCCCCGGGGGATCATTAAGCACAGATACGCAGTATTTT.